Below are 14 T cell receptor beta chains sequenced from a single sample in a study of blood T cell repertoires in COVID-19. Sequencing used immunoSEQ multiplex PCR; TCRdb keeps in-frame clones, though not all of them. The sample yields 490,000 or so clones, less than 90% seen once. Sequencing used PBMCs or T cells enriched from blood (not recorded which). The receptors were gathered from a woman aged 55-69 years who had recovered from COVID-19.

The rearrangement links TRBV27 to TRBJ1-4; D is possibly TRBD1 (6 bases). The CDR3 is 15 amino acids. V lost 4 bases, J lost 4 bases, and 13 bases lay in between. Germline lookup yields CDR1 MNHEY and CDR2 SMNVEV (reference sequence). DNA of the CDR3: TGTGCCAGCAGTTGGGGGGGGCAGTTTAATGAAAAACTGTTTTTT. It specifies CASSWGGQFNEKLFF.

V gene TRBV29-1 combines with J gene TRBJ2-7, with D possibly TRBD1 on 6 matching bases. Deletions cut 5 bases from V and 6 bases from J, with 17 bases between. The CDR3 contains 13 residues. Germline CDR1 and CDR2: SQVTM and ANQGSEA. As DNA, the CDR3 is TGCAGCGTTCAATACAGGGTGGTAGGCGAGCAGTACTTC. It is translated as CSVQYRVVGEQYF.

The gene calls are TRBV19 and TRBJ2-7, with 7 bases that match TRBD1. CDR1 LNHDA and CDR2 SQIVND come from the germline V gene (reference sequence). The CDR3 is 17 amino acids. Unmatched junction bases numbered 14, after V lost 3 bases and J lost 3 bases. The CDR3 reads CASSINLRDSLHYEQYV. The CDR3 coding sequence is TGTGCCAGTAGTATCAACCTGAGGGACAGCTTACACTACGAGCAGTACGTC.

V gene TRBV5-4 combines with J gene TRBJ2-2, with TRBD1 matching 10 bases. V shed 4 bases, J shed 6 bases, and the junction held 15 bases outside the gene matches. The CDR3 is 18 residues long. Germline CDR1 is SGHNT and CDR2 is YYREEE (reference sequence). Here the CDR3 reads CASSPSAGTGEKSGELFF. The CDR3 bases are TGTGCCAGCAGCCCCTCAGCCGGGACAGGGGAAAAATCCGGGGAGCTGTTTTTT. Based on the CDR3 plus reference TRBV5-4 and TRBJ2-2, the full variable domain is ETGVTQSPTHLIKTRGQQVTLRCSSQSGHNTVSWYQQALGQGPQFIFQYYREEENGRGNFPPRFSGLQFPNYSSELNVNALELDDSALYLCASSPSAGTGEKSGELFFGEGSRLTVL.

This sequence joins TRBV11-2 and TRBJ1-4, with D possibly being TRBD1 (6 bases). The CDR3 consists of 15 residues. Trimming left V 1 base short and J 4 bases short, with 10 bases between. Germline loops: CDR1 SGHAT, CDR2 FQNNGV. CDR3 residues: CASSLVDSFNEKLFF. The CDR3 DNA reads as TGTGCCAGCAGCTTAGTGGACAGTTTTAATGAAAAACTGTTTTTT.

The chain employs TRBV19 and TRBJ1-5; D gene unclear. The CDR3 is made up of 16 amino acids. V lost 3 bases and J lost 0, with 12 bases in between. Germline V gene lookup returns CDR1 LNHDA and CDR2 SQIVND (reference sequence). The CDR3 coding sequence is TGTGCCAGTAGTATTTCCGGACTGTATAGCAATCAGCCCCAGCATTTT. Translation: CASSISGLYSNQPQHF.

The rearrangement links TRBV7-9 to TRBJ2-7; D perhaps matches TRBD1 (6 bases). Germline V gene data show CDR1 as SEHNR and CDR2 as FQNEAQ (reference sequence). The V and J ends lost 4 bases and 0 bases respectively, with 16 bases between them. This CDR3 region has 16 residues. The CDR3 DNA is TGTGCCAGCAGCTCATTCAGGGGACCACCCTCCTACGAGCAGTACTTC. Its translation: CASSSFRGPPSYEQYF.

J is TRBJ1-1 and V is TRBV19; 8 nucleotides match TRBD1. V was pared by 4 bases and J by 0 bases, with 13 bases of the junction left unmatched. In germline, CDR1 is LNHDA, CDR2 SQIVND (reference sequence). The CDR3 loop spans 18 amino acids. For the CDR3, the DNA is TGTGCCAGTAGTAAAAACAGGGGGATGGGAGTCATGAACACTGAAGCTTTCTTT. Protein: CASSKNRGMGVMNTEAFF.

This clone has a single count. The rearrangement joins TRBV13 to TRBJ1-2; 8 bases are a match to TRBD1. Germline V gene lookup returns CDR1 PRHDT and CDR2 FYEKMQ (reference sequence). V gave up 5 bases and J gave up 4 bases; unmatched junction bases: 6. There are 14 residues in the CDR3. CDR3 amino acids: CASSIRGQGYGYTF. The CDR3 DNA is TGTGCCAGCAGCATCAGGGGGCAAGGCTATGGCTACACCTTC.

The gene calls are TRBV7-2 and TRBJ1-1; a weak D match, TRBD1 (6 bases). The CDR3 consists of 15 residues. Germline V CDR1 and CDR2: SGHTA, FQGNSA. Trimming shortened V by 5 bases and J by 1 base, and 14 bases separated the two germline ends. This CDR3 reads CASSPRRGANTEAFF. The DNA for the CDR3 is TGTGCCAGCAGCCCGAGACGGGGGGCGAACACTGAAGCTTTCTTT.

This chain links TRBV3-1 (or the pseudogene TRBV3-2) with TRBJ1-1, with D uncertain. Germline CDR1 reads LGHDT; CDR2 reads YNNKEL (reference sequence). This CDR3 has 13 amino acids. Deletions cut 10 bases from V and 0 bases from J, with 12 bases between. DNA of the CDR3: TGTGCCACCAGTCCCGTTATGAACACTGAAGCTTTCTTT. It encodes CATSPVMNTEAFF.

The chain uses TRBV6-5 and TRBJ1-1, with unresolved D. V was shortened by 4 bases and J by 0 bases, with 9 bases between the two germline ends. The CDR3 has 14 amino acids. Germline V gene data show CDR1 as MNHEY and CDR2 as SVGAGI. In DNA, the CDR3 is TGTGCCAGCAGTTGGAGACCAATGAACACTGAAGCTTTCTTT. This sequence encodes CASSWRPMNTEAFF.

This clone was seen a single time. V gene TRBV30 combines with J gene TRBJ2-5, with D perhaps matching TRBD2 (5 bases). V was pared by 0 bases and J by 7 bases, with 6 bases between. The CDR3 is 11 residues long. The germline CDR1 and CDR2 sequences are GTSNPN and SVGIG (reference sequence). As DNA, the CDR3 is TGTGCCTGGAGTGTACTAGGGACCCAGTACTTC. Translation gives CAWSVLGTQYF.

At least ten counts were recorded for this clone. The chain employs TRBV6-2 or TRBV6-3 and TRBJ2-7; TRBD2 matches at 8 bases. The germline gives CDR1 MNHEY, CDR2 SVGEGT. This CDR3 has 15 amino acids. The V gene end was trimmed by 6 bases and the J gene end by 3 bases; junction bases not matched to a gene: 10. The CDR3 spells CASSTFYTSGYEQYF. CDR3 sequence (DNA): TGTGCCAGCAGCACCTTCTACACTAGCGGCTACGAGCAGTACTTC.